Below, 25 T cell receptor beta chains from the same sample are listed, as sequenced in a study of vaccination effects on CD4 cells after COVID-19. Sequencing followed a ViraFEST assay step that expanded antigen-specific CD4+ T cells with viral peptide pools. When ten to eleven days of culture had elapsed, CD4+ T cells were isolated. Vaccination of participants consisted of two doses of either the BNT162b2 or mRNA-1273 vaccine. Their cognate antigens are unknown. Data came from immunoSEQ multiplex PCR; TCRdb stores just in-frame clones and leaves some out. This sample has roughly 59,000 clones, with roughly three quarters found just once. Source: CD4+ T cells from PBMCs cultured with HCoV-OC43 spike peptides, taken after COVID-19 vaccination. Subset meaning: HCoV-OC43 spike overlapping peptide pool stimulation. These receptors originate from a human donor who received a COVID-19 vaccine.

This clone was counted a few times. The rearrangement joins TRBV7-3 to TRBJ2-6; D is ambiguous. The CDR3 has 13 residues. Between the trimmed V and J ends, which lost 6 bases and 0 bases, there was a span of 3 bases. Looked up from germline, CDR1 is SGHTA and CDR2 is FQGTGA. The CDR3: CASRASGANVLTF. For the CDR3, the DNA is TGTGCCAGCAGGGCCTCTGGGGCCAACGTCCTGACTTTC.

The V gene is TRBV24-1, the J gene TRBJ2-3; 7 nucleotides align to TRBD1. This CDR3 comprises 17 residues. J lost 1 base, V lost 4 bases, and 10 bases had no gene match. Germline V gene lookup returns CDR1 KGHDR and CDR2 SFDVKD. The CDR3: CATSDSRQGGGTDTQYF. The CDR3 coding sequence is TGTGCCACCAGTGACTCTAGACAGGGCGGCGGCACAGATACGCAGTATTTT.

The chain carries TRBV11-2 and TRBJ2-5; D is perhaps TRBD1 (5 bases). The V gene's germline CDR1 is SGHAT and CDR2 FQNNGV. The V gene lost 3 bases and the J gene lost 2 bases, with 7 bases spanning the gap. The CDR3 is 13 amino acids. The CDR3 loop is CASSLYRQETQYF. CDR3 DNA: TGTGCCAGCAGCTTGTACAGGCAAGAGACCCAGTACTTC.

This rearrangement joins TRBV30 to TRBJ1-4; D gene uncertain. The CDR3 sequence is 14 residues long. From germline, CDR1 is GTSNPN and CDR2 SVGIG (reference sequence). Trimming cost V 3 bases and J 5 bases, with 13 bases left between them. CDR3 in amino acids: CAWRGLGWNEKLFF. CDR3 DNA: TGTGCCTGGAGGGGTTTGGGGTGGAATGAAAAACTGTTTTTT.

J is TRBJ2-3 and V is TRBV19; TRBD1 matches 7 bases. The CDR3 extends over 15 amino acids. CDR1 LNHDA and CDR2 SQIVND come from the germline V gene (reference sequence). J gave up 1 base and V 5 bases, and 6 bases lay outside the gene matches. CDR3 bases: TGTGCCAGTAGTGAGACAGGGCCGGGCACAGATACGCAGTATTTT. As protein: CASSETGPGTDTQYF. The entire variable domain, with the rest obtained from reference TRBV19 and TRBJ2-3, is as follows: DGGITQSPKYLFRKEGQNVTLSCEQNLNHDAMYWYRQDPGQGLRLIYYSQIVNDFQKGDIAEGYSVSREKKESFPLTVTSAQKNPTAFYLCASSETGPGTDTQYFGPGTRLTVL.

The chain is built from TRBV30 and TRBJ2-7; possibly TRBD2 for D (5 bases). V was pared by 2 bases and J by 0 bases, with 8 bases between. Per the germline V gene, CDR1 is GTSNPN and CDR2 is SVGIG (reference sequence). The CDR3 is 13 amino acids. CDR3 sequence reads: CAWSPGTSYEQYV. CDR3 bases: TGTGCCTGGAGTCCGGGAACCTCCTACGAGCAGTACGTC.

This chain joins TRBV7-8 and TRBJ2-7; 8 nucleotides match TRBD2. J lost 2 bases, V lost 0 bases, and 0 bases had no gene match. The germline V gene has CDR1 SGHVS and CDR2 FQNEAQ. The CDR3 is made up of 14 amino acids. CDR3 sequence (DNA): TGTGCCAGCAGCTTAGCCGGGGGGGCCTACGAGCAGTACGTC. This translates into CASSLAGGAYEQYV.

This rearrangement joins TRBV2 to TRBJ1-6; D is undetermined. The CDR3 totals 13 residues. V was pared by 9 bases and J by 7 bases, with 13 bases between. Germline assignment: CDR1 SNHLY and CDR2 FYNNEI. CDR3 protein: CASRRTGNSPLHF. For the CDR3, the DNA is TGTGCCAGTAGGAGGACGGGGAATTCACCCCTCCACTTT.

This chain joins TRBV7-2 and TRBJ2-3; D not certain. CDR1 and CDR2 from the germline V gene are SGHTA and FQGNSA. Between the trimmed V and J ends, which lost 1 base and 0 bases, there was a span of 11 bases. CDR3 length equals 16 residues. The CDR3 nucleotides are TGTGCCAGCAGCTTAGGAGACTTACCTAGCACAGATACGCAGTATTTT. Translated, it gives CASSLGDLPSTDTQYF. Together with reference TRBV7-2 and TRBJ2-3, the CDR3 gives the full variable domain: GAGVSQSPSNKVTEKGKDVELRCDPISGHTALYWYRQSLGQGLEFLIYFQGNSAPDKSGLPSDRFSAERTGGSVSTLTIQRTQQEDSAVYLCASSLGDLPSTDTQYFGPGTRLTVL.

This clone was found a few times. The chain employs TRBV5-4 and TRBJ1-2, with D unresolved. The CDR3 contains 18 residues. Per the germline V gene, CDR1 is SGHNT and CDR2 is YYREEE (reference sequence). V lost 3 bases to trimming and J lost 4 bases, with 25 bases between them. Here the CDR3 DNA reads TGTGCCAGCAGCTCAAGAGCCTCTGGCCCTTCTATGACCTATGGCTACACCTTC. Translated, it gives CASSSRASGPSMTYGYTF.

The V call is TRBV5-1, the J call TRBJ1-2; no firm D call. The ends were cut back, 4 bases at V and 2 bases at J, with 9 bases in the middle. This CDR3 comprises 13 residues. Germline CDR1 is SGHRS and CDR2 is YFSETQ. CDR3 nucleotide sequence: TGCGCCAGCAGCCCCGAGAAAAACTATGGCTACACCTTC. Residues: CASSPEKNYGYTF.

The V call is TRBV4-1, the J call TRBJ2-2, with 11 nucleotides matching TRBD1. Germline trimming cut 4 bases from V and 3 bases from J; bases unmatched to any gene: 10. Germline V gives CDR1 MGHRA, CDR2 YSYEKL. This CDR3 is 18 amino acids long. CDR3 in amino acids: CASSLKGQGAGYTGELFF. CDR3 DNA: TGCGCCAGCAGCCTTAAAGGACAGGGGGCAGGTTACACCGGGGAGCTGTTTTTT.

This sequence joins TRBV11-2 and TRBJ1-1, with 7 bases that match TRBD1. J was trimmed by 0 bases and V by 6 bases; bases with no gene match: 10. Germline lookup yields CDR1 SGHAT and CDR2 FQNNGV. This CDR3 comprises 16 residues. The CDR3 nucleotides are TGTGCCAGCAGTACAGAAGGGACAGCTATGAACACTGAAGCTTTCTTT. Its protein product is CASSTEGTAMNTEAFF.

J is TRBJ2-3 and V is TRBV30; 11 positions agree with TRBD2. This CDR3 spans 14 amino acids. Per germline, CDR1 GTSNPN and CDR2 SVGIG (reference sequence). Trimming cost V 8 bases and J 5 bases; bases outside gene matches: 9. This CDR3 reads CAGRLAGSLDTQYF. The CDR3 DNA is TGTGCCGGCCGACTAGCGGGAAGCTTAGATACGCAGTATTTT.

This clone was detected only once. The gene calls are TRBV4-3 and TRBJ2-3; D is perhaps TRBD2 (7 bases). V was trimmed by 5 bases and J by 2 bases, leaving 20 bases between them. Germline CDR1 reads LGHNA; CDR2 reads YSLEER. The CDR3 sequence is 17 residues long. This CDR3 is CASSKGRGGGSTDTQYF. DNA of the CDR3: TGCGCCAGCAGCAAAGGGAGGGGGGGAGGTTCCACAGATACGCAGTATTTT.

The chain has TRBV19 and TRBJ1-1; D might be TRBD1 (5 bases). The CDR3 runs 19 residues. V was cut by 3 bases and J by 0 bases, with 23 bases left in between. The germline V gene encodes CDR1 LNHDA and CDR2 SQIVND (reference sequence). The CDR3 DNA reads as TGTGCCAGTAGTATTAGCAAGGCAGGGACGGGCGGAGTGAACACTGAAGCTTTCTTT. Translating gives CASSISKAGTGGVNTEAFF. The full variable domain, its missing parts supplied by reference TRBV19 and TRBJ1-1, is DGGITQSPKYLFRKEGQNVTLSCEQNLNHDAMYWYRQDPGQGLRLIYYSQIVNDFQKGDIAEGYSVSREKKESFPLTVTSAQKNPTAFYLCASSISKAGTGGVNTEAFFGQGTRLTVV.

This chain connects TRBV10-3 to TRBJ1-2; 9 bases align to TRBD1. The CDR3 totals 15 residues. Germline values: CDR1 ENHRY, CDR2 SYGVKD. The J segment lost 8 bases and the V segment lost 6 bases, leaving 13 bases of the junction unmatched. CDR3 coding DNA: TGTGCCATCAGCGATCCGGGACAGGGATTCCGAGGCTACACCTTC. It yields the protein CAISDPGQGFRGYTF.

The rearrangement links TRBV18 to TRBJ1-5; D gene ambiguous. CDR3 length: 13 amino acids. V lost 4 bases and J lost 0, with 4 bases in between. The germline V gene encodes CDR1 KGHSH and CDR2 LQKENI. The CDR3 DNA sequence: TGTGCCAGCTCACTGGATAGCAATCAGCCCCAGCATTTT. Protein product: CASSLDSNQPQHF.

The CDR3 region has the DNA TGTGCCAGCAGCCCTGGACTAGCGGGACACAATGAGCAGTTCTTC. Protein: CASSPGLAGHNEQFF. The chain joins TRBV7-3 to TRBJ2-1, with 12 bases lining up with TRBD2. The germline CDR1 and CDR2 sequences are SGHTA and FQGTGA. The CDR3 runs 15 residues. V gave up 5 bases and J gave up 5 bases; unmatched junction bases: 4. The entire variable domain, with the rest obtained from reference TRBV7-3 and TRBJ2-1, is as follows: GAGVSQTPSNKVTEKGKYVELRCDPISGHTALYWYRQSLGQGPEFLIYFQGTGAADDSGLPNDRFFAVRPEGSVSTLKIQRTERGDSAVYLCASSPGLAGHNEQFFGPGTRLTVL.

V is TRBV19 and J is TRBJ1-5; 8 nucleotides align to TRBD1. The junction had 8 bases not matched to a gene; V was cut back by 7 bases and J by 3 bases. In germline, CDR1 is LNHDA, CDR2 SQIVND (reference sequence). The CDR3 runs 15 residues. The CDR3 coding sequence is TGTGCCAGTACAACCATGGACAGGGTCAATCAGCCCCAGCATTTT. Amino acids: CASTTMDRVNQPQHF. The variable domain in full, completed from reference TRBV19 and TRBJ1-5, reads DGGITQSPKYLFRKEGQNVTLSCEQNLNHDAMYWYRQDPGQGLRLIYYSQIVNDFQKGDIAEGYSVSREKKESFPLTVTSAQKNPTAFYLCASTTMDRVNQPQHFGDGTRLSIL.

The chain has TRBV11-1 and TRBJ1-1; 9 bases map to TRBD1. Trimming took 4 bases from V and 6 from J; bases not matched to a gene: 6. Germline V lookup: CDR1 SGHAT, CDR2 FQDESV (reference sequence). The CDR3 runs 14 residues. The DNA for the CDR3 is TGTGCCAGCAGCTCGAGCCGGGACAGGGCTGAAGCTTTCTTT. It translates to CASSSSRDRAEAFF.

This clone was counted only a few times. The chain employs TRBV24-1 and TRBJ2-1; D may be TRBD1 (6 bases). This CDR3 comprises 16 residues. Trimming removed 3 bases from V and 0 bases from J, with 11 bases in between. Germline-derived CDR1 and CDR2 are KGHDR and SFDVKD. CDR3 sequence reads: CATSDARGNSYNEQFF. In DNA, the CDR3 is TGTGCCACCAGTGATGCCAGGGGTAACTCCTACAATGAGCAGTTCTTC.

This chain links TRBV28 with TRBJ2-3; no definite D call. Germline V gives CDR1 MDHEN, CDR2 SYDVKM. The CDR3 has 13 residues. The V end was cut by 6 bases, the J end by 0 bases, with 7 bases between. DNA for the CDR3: TGTGCCAGCAGATGGGGTAGCACAGATACGCAGTATTTT. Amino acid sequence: CASRWGSTDTQYF. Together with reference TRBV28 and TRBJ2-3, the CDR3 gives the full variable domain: DVKVTQSSRYLVKRTGEKVFLECVQDMDHENMFWYRQDPGLGLRLIYFSYDVKMKEKGDIPEGYSVSREKKERFSLILESASTNQTSMYLCASRWGSTDTQYFGPGTRLTVL.

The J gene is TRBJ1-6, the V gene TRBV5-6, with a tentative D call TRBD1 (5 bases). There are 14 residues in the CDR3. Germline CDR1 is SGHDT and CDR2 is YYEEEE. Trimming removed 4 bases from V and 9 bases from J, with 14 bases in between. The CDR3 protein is CASSPSGFSSPLHF. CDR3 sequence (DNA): TGTGCCAGCAGCCCGTCAGGGTTCTCTTCACCCCTCCACTTT.

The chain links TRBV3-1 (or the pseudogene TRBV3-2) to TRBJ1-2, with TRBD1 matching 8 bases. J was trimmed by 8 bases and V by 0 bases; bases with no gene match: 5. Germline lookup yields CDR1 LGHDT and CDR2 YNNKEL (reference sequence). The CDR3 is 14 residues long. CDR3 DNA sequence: TGTGCCAGCAGCCAAGACACAGGGGGACGGGGCTACACCTTC. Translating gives CASSQDTGGRGYTF.